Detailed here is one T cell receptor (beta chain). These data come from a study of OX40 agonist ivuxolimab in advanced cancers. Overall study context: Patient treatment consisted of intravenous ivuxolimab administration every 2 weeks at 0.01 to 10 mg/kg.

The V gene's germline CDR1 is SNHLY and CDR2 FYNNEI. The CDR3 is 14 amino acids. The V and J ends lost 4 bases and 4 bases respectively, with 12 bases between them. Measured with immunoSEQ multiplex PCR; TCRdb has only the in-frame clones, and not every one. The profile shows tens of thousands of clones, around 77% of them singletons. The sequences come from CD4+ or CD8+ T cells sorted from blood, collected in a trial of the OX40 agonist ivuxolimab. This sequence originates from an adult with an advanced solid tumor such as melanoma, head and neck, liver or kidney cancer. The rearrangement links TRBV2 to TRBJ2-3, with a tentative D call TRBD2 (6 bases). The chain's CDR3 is CASSVGGMSDTQYF. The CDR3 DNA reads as TGTGCCAGCAGTGTTGGCGGGATGTCAGATACGCAGTATTTT.